This TCR beta chain was captured by sequencing in a study of beta chain features in type 1 diabetes (dated by TCRdb to the late 2010s). For the study in its entirety: Mean age, gender distribution, total cell number and subset yield did not differ between patients and healthy donors. A total of around 110,000,000 sorted cells were examined across all samples, and RNA yield correlated strongly with the number of cells per subset. In the study, TCRB repertoires of sorted circulating CD4+ T cell subsets from recently diagnosed type 1 diabetes patients were compared with those of matched healthy donors. Regulatory and stem cell-like memory subsets were isolated from only 8 patients and 8 healthy donors, whereas naive and central memory subsets came from all 30 or so donors.

Each donor gave one peripheral blood draw, averaging about 120 mL, which was collected into heparinised tubes. Using a panel that included CD45RO, CCR7, CD25, CD127, CD95 and CD27, naive, central memory, regulatory and stem cell-like memory CD4+ T cells were sorted on a BD FACSAria II. All sorted populations exceeded 95% purity. PBMCs were separated immediately by Lymphoprep density gradient centrifugation and were stained directly, without being cultured. Samples were stained and sorted in pairs, with one healthy donor and one patient per experiment, so that batch effects were minimized. The High Capacity cDNA Reverse Transcription Kit was used to reverse transcribe all of the isolated RNA, meaning that expressed TCRB transcripts were what got sequenced. Naive, central memory and regulatory T cell samples underwent deep immunoSEQ sequencing, averaging around 4 million total reads per sample. Sorted cells were lysed in RLT buffer and RNA was extracted with DNase-treated RNeasy Micro or Mini kits, depending on cell number. To prevent cross-contamination, every cell subset was processed on its own, while patient and healthy donor samples were processed together. TCRB sequences were amplified from cDNA with the immunoSEQ multiplex PCR, producing 87-bp fragments spanning the CDR3 region. Sequencing of the amplicons was done on the Illumina HiSeq platform. On the study's bioinformatics: PCR bias was corrected computationally using synthetic template baselines, and reads within Hamming distance 2 were collapsed, with unmergeable singletons discarded. Reads were aligned against IMGT to assign V, D and J genes, CDR3 length and insertions or deletions at six rearrangement sites. Within each subset, clonotype counts were normalized to sorted cell number, after which true diversity and Gini coefficients were computed with the tcR R package. The overlap coefficient, calculated on TCRB nucleotide sequences, was used to measure repertoire sharing. TCRdb stores this immuneACCESS table with in-frame sequences only. Part of the clones is absent; in the studies checked, under half of the shortfall reflects unresolved V genes, and no reason is known for the rest. Clone size and the V and J calls come from that table; the DNA yielded D and trimming. The sample includes tens of thousands of clones, with about 51% observed a single time. Approximately 2% of the sample is taken by the ten largest.

Study-wide findings and limitations: Because cDNA was sequenced instead of genomic DNA, highly expressing activated cells could be over-represented, though the groups showed no difference in activation or CD3 levels. At VDJ recombination sites, type 1 diabetes patients had fewer insertions and more deleted nucleotides, which implies abnormalities in thymic rearrangement. The naive, central memory and regulatory TCRB repertoires appeared to resemble one another more closely among patients than among healthy donors. Type 1 diabetes patients showed a moderate but significant shortening of TCRB CDR3 length in all four CD4+ subsets. Only small numbers of individuals were included in the HLA sub-analyses, which left unresolved whether HLA type had any influence on TCRB rearrangement. PCR might favor shorter templates, but patient and control samples were amplified and corrected together, so any skew would affect both groups equally.

The germline V gene gives CDR1 as SQVTM and CDR2 as ANQGSEA. The CDR3 holds 16 amino acids from the cysteine to the phenylalanine. The kept DNA is CDR3 alone, 48 bases in frame from the first base. Trimming accounts for 4 bases at V and 5 bases at J, while the number of junction bases matched to no gene is 14. Notes on this clone: The target of this receptor is not known. Within one base of it there is no much larger clone, and no base qualities were kept.

The specimen was Tregs from blood. The cell subset or site label here, explained by the study, means: regulatory CD4+ T cells. This receptor was identified in a young woman in good health. This chain is built from TRBV29-1 and TRBJ2-5; 9 bases in the junction line up with TRBD2. The nucleotide sequence reads TGCAGCGTTGTGAAGGGTCCTAGCGGGAATTTGGAGACCCAGTACTTC. It translates as CSVVKGPSGNLETQYF.